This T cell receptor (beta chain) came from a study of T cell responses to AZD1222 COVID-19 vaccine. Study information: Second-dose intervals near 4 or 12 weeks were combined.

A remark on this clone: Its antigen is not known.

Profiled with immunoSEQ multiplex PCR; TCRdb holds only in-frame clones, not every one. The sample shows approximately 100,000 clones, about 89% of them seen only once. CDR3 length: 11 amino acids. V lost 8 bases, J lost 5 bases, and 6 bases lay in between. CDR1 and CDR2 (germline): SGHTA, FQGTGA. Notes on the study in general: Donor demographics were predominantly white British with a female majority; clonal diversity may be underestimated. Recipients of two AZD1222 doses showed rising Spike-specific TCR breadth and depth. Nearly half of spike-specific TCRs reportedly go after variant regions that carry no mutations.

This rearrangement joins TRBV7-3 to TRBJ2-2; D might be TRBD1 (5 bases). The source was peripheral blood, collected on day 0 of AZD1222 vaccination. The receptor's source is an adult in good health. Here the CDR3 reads CASRQTGELFF. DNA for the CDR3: TGTGCCAGCCGACAGACCGGGGAGCTGTTTTTT. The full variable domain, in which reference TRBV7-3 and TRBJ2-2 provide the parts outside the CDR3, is GAGVSQTPSNKVTEKGKYVELRCDPISGHTALYWYRQSLGQGPEFLIYFQGTGAADDSGLPNDRFFAVRPEGSVSTLKIQRTERGDSAVYLCASRQTGELFFGEGSRLTVL.